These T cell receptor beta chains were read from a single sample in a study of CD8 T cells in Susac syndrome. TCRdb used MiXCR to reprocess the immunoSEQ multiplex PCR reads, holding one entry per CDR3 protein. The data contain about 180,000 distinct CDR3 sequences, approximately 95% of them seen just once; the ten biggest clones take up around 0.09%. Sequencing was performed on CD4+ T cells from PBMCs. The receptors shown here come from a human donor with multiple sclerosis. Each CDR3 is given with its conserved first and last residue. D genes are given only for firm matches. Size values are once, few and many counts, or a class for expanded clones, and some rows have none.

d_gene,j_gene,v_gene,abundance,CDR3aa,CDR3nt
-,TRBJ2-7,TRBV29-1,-,CSVGGGKRGSSYEQYF,TGCAGCGTTGGAGGGGGGAAGCGGGGAAGCTCCTACGAGCAGTACTTC
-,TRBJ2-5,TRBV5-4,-,CASSTGRAAETQYF,TGTGCCAGCAGCACGGGACGGGCTGCCGAGACCCAGTACTTC
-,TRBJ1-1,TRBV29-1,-,CSVADGNTEAFF,TGCAGCGTCGCGGACGGGAACACTGAAGCTTTCTTT
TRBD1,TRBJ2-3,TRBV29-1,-,CSVQQGGSSDTQYF,TGCAGCGTTCAACAGGGGGGTTCGTCAGATACGCAGTATTTT
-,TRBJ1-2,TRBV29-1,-,CGVGGNYGYTF,TGCGGCGTCGGCGGCAACTATGGCTACACCTTC
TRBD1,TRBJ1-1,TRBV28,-,CASSFQFVRLGQVKKNTEAFF,TGTGCCAGCAGTTTTCAATTTGTCAGACTGGGACAGGTTAAGAAGAACACTGAAGCTTTCTTT
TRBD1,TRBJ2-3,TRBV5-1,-,CASSLGQGATTDTQYF,TGCGCCAGCAGCTTAGGACAGGGGGCGACAACAGATACGCAGTATTTT
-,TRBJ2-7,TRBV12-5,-,CASALRTAAYEQYF,TGTGCTAGTGCTTTGAGGACTGCCGCCTACGAGCAGTACTTC
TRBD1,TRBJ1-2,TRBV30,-,CAWSEKLTGGTFNYGYTF,TGTGCCTGGAGCGAAAAATTGACAGGGGGAACATTTAACTATGGCTACACCTTC
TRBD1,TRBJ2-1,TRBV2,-,CASSVMGQGLSYNEQFF,TGTGCCAGCAGTGTCATGGGACAGGGCCTATCCTACAATGAGCAGTTCTTC
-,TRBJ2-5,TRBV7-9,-,CASTDLQETQYF,TGTGCCAGCACGGACCTCCAAGAGACCCAGTACTTC
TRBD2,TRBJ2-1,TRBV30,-,CAWSPPGLASDEQFF,TGTGCCTGGAGTCCCCCGGGACTAGCGTCTGATGAGCAGTTCTTC
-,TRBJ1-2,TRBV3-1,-,CASSQIRQDYGYTF,TGTGCCAGCAGCCAAATAAGACAGGACTATGGCTACACCTTC
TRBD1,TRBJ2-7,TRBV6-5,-,CASSSSGTGFYEQYF,TGTGCCAGCAGTTCCTCCGGGACAGGGTTTTACGAGCAGTACTTC
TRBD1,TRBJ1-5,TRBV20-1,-,CSARSTGGRQPQHF,TGCAGTGCTAGATCCACAGGGGGCCGTCAGCCCCAGCATTTT
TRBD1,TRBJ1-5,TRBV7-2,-,CASSLEGTGKNQPQHF,TGTGCCAGCAGCTTAGAAGGGACAGGAAAAAATCAGCCCCAGCATTTT
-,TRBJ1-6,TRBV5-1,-,CASSLDGGSGGPLHF,TGCGCCAGCAGCTTGGACGGGGGCAGCGGGGGACCCCTCCACTTT
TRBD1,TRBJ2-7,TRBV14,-,CASSQSWRQGAYEQYF,TGTGCCAGCAGCCAATCTTGGAGACAGGGGGCATACGAGCAGTACTTC
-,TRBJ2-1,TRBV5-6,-,CASSLVAAPYNEQFF,TGTGCCAGCAGCTTGGTAGCGGCCCCCTACAATGAGCAGTTCTTC
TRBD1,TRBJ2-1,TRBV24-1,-,CATSDFEGANYNEQFF,TGTGCCACCAGTGATTTTGAGGGGGCGAACTACAATGAGCAGTTCTTC
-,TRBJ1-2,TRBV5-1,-,CASSWNKDYGYTF,TGCGCCAGCAGCTGGAACAAGGACTATGGCTACACCTTC
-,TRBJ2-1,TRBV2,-,CASSDDNRENTGKYEQFF,TGTGCCAGCAGTGATGATAATCGGGAAAATACAGGGAAATATGAGCAGTTCTTC
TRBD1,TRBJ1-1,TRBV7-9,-,CASSPQGMNTEAFF,TGTGCCAGCAGCCCACAGGGGATGAACACTGAAGCTTTCTTT
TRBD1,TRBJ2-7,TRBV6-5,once,CASSSQGQTESSYEQYF,TGTGCCAGCAGTTCCCAGGGACAGACGGAAAGCTCCTACGAGCAGTACTTC
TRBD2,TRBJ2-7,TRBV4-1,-,CASSQELAGEAYEQYF,TGCGCCAGCAGCCAAGAACTAGCGGGGGAGGCCTACGAGCAGTACTTC
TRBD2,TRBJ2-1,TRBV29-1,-,CSVRPGGVYNEQFF,TGCAGCGTGCGCCCCGGGGGGGTCTACAATGAGCAGTTCTTC